A single sample is the source of the 3 T cell receptor beta chains below, sequenced in a study of blood T cell repertoires in COVID-19. Sequencing was performed with immunoSEQ multiplex PCR; in TCRdb, only in-frame clones are kept and a portion is missing. In the table there are fewer than 250,000 clones, around 81% of which are singletons. Material for sequencing was peripheral blood. The receptors were sampled from a woman between 55 and 75 years old with active or convalescent COVID-19.

CDR3: CASSGLNTGELFF. In DNA, the CDR3 is TGTGCCAGCAGCGGGTTAAACACCGGGGAGCTGTTTTTT. The chain combines TRBV2 with TRBJ2-2; D is unresolved. Trimming stripped 6 bases from V and 2 bases from J, with 7 bases between. The CDR3 is 13 residues long. Germline lookup yields CDR1 SNHLY and CDR2 FYNNEI.

This sequence joins TRBV19 and TRBJ2-1; no firm D call. Germline CDR1 reads LNHDA; CDR2 reads SQIVND (reference sequence). Trimming removed 5 bases at V and 7 bases at J, with 6 bases between. The CDR3 covers 11 residues. The CDR3 nucleotides read TGTGCCAGTAGTTTTTTAAATGAGCAGTTCTTC. Translated: CASSFLNEQFF.

This chain connects TRBV4-1 to TRBJ1-1, with TRBD1 matching over 12 bases. With 1 base clipped from V and 6 bases from J, the junction kept 9 bases outside the gene matches. This CDR3 has 17 residues. Germline V lookup: CDR1 MGHRA, CDR2 YSYEKL. CDR3 protein: CASSQGRDRGLRAEAFF. The CDR3 nucleotides read TGCGCCAGCAGCCAAGGACGGGACAGGGGGCTGCGGGCTGAAGCTTTCTTT.